This TCR beta chain was sequenced during a study of CD8 T cells in ankylosing spondylitis. Findings and limits, study-wide: Blood of patients with ankylosing spondylitis appeared to be characterized by a TCR beta motif of eight or nine highly homologous variants. According to the report, clones linked to the disease were significantly enriched in matched synovial fluid samples taken from ankylosing spondylitis patients. Relatively scarce in peripheral blood, disease-linked clones were CD8+. Earlier reports found some motif variants in synovial fluid and blood in reactive arthritis.

The germline V gene encodes CDR1 SGHTA and CDR2 FQGNSA. Deletions cut 2 bases from V and 0 bases from J, with 12 bases between. The CDR3 sequence is 16 residues long. Remarks on this clonotype: The antigen remains unidentified.

Libraries for TCR beta were made by quantitative 5'-RACE with molecular barcodes. TCRdb reprocessed the 5' RACE reads with MiXCR, giving one entry per CDR3 protein. Of hundreds of thousands of distinct CDR3 sequences listed, about 11% are singletons. V usage is TRBV7-2 and J usage is TRBJ2-3; possible D gene TRBD1, 6 bases. Sequencing used blood, either unsorted or a sorted T cell fraction (not recorded which). This receptor was identified in a male donor with ankylosing spondylitis. CDR3 DNA: TGTGCCAGCAGCTTAAACAGGGTTCTTAGCACAGATACGCAGTATTTT. Protein product: CASSLNRVLSTDTQYF.